The 31 T cell receptor beta chains below all came from one sample that was sequenced in a study of siplizumab effects on memory and regulatory T cells. Repertoires were generated with immunoSEQ multiplex PCR, while TCRdb's copy carries only in-frame clones and drops some. The data hold nearly 85,000 clones, with about 95% observed a single time. The sample comprised CD8+ T cells sorted from blood. These receptors were collected from a human donor in good health.

The chain is built from TRBV7-8 and TRBJ2-1; D is unresolved. Looked up from germline, CDR1 is SGHVS and CDR2 is FQNEAQ. The ends were cut back, 1 base at V and 11 bases at J, with 9 bases in the middle. The CDR3 length is 12 residues. The CDR3 region is CASSLEAGKQFF. The DNA for the CDR3 is TGTGCCAGCAGCTTAGAGGCAGGAAAGCAGTTCTTC.

The table lists this clone with a count of one. V and J are TRBV28 and TRBJ2-1, with D unresolved. The CDR3 runs 12 residues. With 6 bases removed from V and 6 bases from J, the gap between germline ends came to 9 bases. Germline lookup yields CDR1 MDHEN and CDR2 SYDVKM. This CDR3 reads CASSHPPNEQFF. The CDR3 bases are TGTGCCAGCAGCCACCCCCCCAATGAGCAGTTCTTC. Drawing the rest from reference TRBV28 and TRBJ2-1, the complete variable domain is DVKVTQSSRYLVKRTGEKVFLECVQDMDHENMFWYRQDPGLGLRLIYFSYDVKMKEKGDIPEGYSVSREKKERFSLILESASTNQTSMYLCASSHPPNEQFFGPGTRLTVL.

This clone was seen once. This chain connects TRBV6-1 to TRBJ2-7, with TRBD2 matching 11 bases. The germline gives CDR1 MNHNS, CDR2 SASEGT. The CDR3 sequence is 17 residues long. The V gene end was trimmed by 3 bases and the J gene end by 5 bases; junction bases not matched to a gene: 12. CDR3 sequence: CASSDVSGRARGDEQYF. The CDR3 bases are TGTGCCAGCAGTGACGTTAGCGGGAGGGCTAGAGGGGACGAGCAGTACTTC.

V is TRBV29-1 and J is TRBJ1-2, with TRBD1 as a possible D gene (5 bases). This CDR3 spans 15 amino acids. The V gene's germline CDR1 is SQVTM and CDR2 ANQGSEA. Trimming took off 6 bases at V and 5 bases at J, with 22 bases between the two ends. As DNA, the CDR3 is TGCAGCGTGACCCCAGTCCCGACCCGGGGGTATGGCTACACCTTC. Translated: CSVTPVPTRGYGYTF.

The rearrangement uses TRBV6-5 and TRBJ2-5, with D possibly TRBD2 on 5 matching bases. Trimming pared 0 bases from V and 4 bases from J, leaving 9 bases between. This CDR3 has 14 residues. In germline, CDR1 is MNHEY, CDR2 SVGAGI. CDR3 coding DNA: TGTGCCAGCAGTTACTCTCGGCTAGCAGAGACCCAGTACTTC. Its protein product is CASSYSRLAETQYF.

The J gene is TRBJ1-1, the V gene TRBV7-6; TRBD1 is a possible D gene (6 bases). CDR1 and CDR2 from the germline V gene are SGHVS and FNYEAQ. The CDR3 runs to 16 residues. V was clipped by 0 bases and J by 1 base, with 12 bases between them. The DNA for the CDR3 is TGTGCCAGCAGCTTAGCACCGGGGACACAGAACACTGAAGCTTTCTTT. Residues: CASSLAPGTQNTEAFF.

The chain links TRBV5-1 to TRBJ1-3, with D uncertain. V was cut by 4 bases and J by 0 bases, with 17 bases left in between. There are 17 residues in the CDR3. In germline, CDR1 is SGHRS, CDR2 YFSETQ. CDR3 sequence reads: CASSKTPDGPSGNTIYF. In DNA, the CDR3 is TGCGCCAGCAGCAAAACCCCCGACGGTCCCTCTGGAAACACCATATATTTT.

CDR3 DNA sequence: TGTGCCAGCAGCTCCGACCGGGACACCTTTAACTATGGCTACACCTTC. Its translation: CASSSDRDTFNYGYTF. J is TRBJ1-2 and V is TRBV7-8; TRBD1 is a possible D gene (6 bases). The germline CDR1 and CDR2 sequences are SGHVS and FQNEAQ. This CDR3 has 16 residues. The ends were cut back, 4 bases at V and 1 base at J, with 16 bases in the middle.

The chain recombines TRBV19 with TRBJ1-4; no firm D call. Germline assignment: CDR1 LNHDA and CDR2 SQIVND (reference sequence). This CDR3 spans 14 amino acids. The ends were cut back, 0 bases at V and 8 bases at J, with 10 bases in the middle. This CDR3 is CASSIDLGNEKLFF. For the CDR3, the DNA is TGTGCCAGTAGTATAGATCTGGGGAACGAAAAACTGTTTTTT.

The J gene is TRBJ1-1, the V gene TRBV19; TRBD1 is a possible D gene (6 bases). This CDR3 spans 14 amino acids. Trimming stripped 3 bases from V and 1 base from J, with 9 bases between. CDR1 LNHDA and CDR2 SQIVND come from the germline V gene (reference sequence). CDR3 loop: CASSMMGANTEAFF. As DNA, the CDR3 is TGTGCCAGTAGTATGATGGGGGCGAACACTGAAGCTTTCTTT.

The genes are TRBV21-1 and TRBJ1-3; TRBD1 is the table's D call, not checked against the DNA. TRBV21-1 is a pseudogene. The CDR3 contains 15 residues. CDR3 nucleotides: TGTGCCAGCAGCACTCGACAGGCAGACGTTTACACCATATATTTT. Protein product: CASSTRQADVYTIYF.

This clone was counted between two and nine times. The chain has TRBV9 and TRBJ2-7, with a tentative D call TRBD1 (6 bases). Trimming took off 3 bases at V and 3 bases at J, with 13 bases between the two ends. The germline V gene has CDR1 SGDLS and CDR2 YYNGEE. The CDR3 runs to 14 residues. Here the CDR3 DNA reads TGTGCCAGCAGCGCATCAGGGGTAGGCTACGAGCAGTACTTC. It encodes CASSASGVGYEQYF.

This rearrangement joins TRBV5-5 to TRBJ1-5; 10 bases align to TRBD1. CDR3 length equals 14 residues. J was trimmed by 7 bases and V by 4 bases; bases with no gene match: 5. Germline values: CDR1 SGHKS, CDR2 YYEKEE (reference sequence). The CDR3 nucleotides read TGTGCCAGCAGCCCAGGGACAGGGGTACAGCCCCAGCATTTT. Its translation is CASSPGTGVQPQHF.

The CDR3 here is CASSYSGPANTGELFF. In DNA, the CDR3 is TGTGCCAGCAGTTACTCGGGACCTGCCAACACCGGGGAGCTGTTTTTT. The chain carries TRBV6-5 and TRBJ2-2; D possibly uses TRBD1 or TRBD2 (5 bases each). V was shortened by 0 bases and J by 2 bases, with 10 bases between the two germline ends. This CDR3 comprises 16 residues. Germline V CDR1 and CDR2: MNHEY, SVGAGI.

The V call is TRBV5-6, the J call TRBJ2-5; no definite D call. The CDR3 is 11 amino acids. CDR1 is SGHDT and CDR2 is YYEEEE in the germline V gene. V lost 4 bases to trimming and J lost 4 bases, with 5 bases between them. The DNA for the CDR3 is TGTGCCAGCAGCACCGGAGAGACCCAGTACTTC. It codes for CASSTGETQYF.

V and J are TRBV19 and TRBJ2-1; TRBD1 matches 12 bases. The CDR3 loop spans 13 amino acids. The V segment lost 9 bases and the J segment 6 bases; nucleotides outside the gene matches: 3. Germline CDR1 reads LNHDA; CDR2 reads SQIVND (reference sequence). In DNA form, the CDR3 reads TGTGCCAGCCGGGACAGGGGGCCCAATGAGCAGTTCTTC. Encoded protein: CASRDRGPNEQFF.

The J gene is TRBJ2-1, the V gene TRBV7-9, with D possibly being TRBD1 or TRBD2 (5 bases each). The CDR3 has 17 residues. V was clipped by 4 bases and J by 0 bases, with 16 bases between them. Per the germline V gene, CDR1 is SEHNR and CDR2 is FQNEAQ (reference sequence). Written as DNA, the CDR3 is TGTGCCAGCAGCTCGGGGACGGAGCTTGCCTCCTACAATGAGCAGTTCTTC. Amino acid sequence: CASSSGTELASYNEQFF. Full variable domain (outside the CDR3, taken from reference TRBV7-9 and TRBJ2-1): DTGVSQNPRHKITKRGQNVTFRCDPISEHNRLYWYRQTLGQGPEFLTYFQNEAQLEKSRLLSDRFSAERPKGSFSTLEIQRTEQGDSAMYLCASSSGTELASYNEQFFGPGTRLTVL.

J is TRBJ2-3 and V is TRBV11-3; 8 bases are shared with TRBD2. V was pared by 4 bases and J by 3 bases, with 3 bases of the junction left unmatched. This CDR3 contains 14 residues. The germline V gene encodes CDR1 SGHNT and CDR2 YENEEA. The CDR3 DNA reads as TGTGCCAGCAGCTATAGCGGGGTAACAGATACGCAGTATTTT. Residues: CASSYSGVTDTQYF.

The V gene is TRBV28, the J gene TRBJ2-1; 14 positions agree with TRBD2. Germline V gene data show CDR1 as MDHEN and CDR2 as SYDVKM. With V trimmed by 6 bases and J by 4 bases, 5 bases remained unmatched. The CDR3 is 16 residues long. In DNA form, the CDR3 reads TGTGCCAGCAGCCGGACTAGCGGGAGGCTTTACAATGAGCAGTTCTTC. Translation gives CASSRTSGRLYNEQFF.

This clone was seen a single time. V gene TRBV7-9 combines with J gene TRBJ2-7; the match to TRBD2 covers 7 bases. Unmatched junction bases numbered 2, after V lost 5 bases and J lost 4 bases. The length of the CDR3 is 12 residues. Germline V gene lookup returns CDR1 SEHNR and CDR2 FQNEAQ (reference sequence). CDR3 sequence reads: CASSPAGYEQYF. The DNA of the CDR3 is TGTGCCAGCAGCCCAGCGGGGTACGAGCAGTACTTC.

This chain uses TRBV6-6 with TRBJ2-7; 11 bases align to TRBD2. V shed 2 bases, J shed 3 bases, and the junction held 3 bases outside the gene matches. Germline lookup yields CDR1 MNHNY and CDR2 SVGAGI (reference sequence). CDR3 length equals 15 residues. The CDR3 DNA is TGTGCCAGCAGTTACGCCGGGACTAGCGGCTACGAGCAGTACTTC. As protein: CASSYAGTSGYEQYF.

The V and J genes are TRBV28 and TRBJ1-4; D is perhaps TRBD1 (5 bases). The germline V and J ends were trimmed by 5 bases and 5 bases, with 15 bases remaining between them. Looked up from germline, CDR1 is MDHEN and CDR2 is SYDVKM. CDR3 length: 15 amino acids. CDR3 sequence: CASSPHRDGNEKLFF. The CDR3 region has the DNA TGTGCCAGCAGTCCTCACCGGGACGGGAATGAAAAACTGTTTTTT.

This chain uses TRBV18 with TRBJ2-3; D remains ambiguous. CDR1 is KGHSH and CDR2 is LQKENI in the germline V gene. The CDR3 loop spans 13 amino acids. V lost 4 bases, J lost 2 bases, and 7 bases lay in between. CDR3 loop: CASSREATDTQYF. The CDR3 DNA follows: TGTGCCAGCTCACGGGAAGCCACAGATACGCAGTATTTT.

The CDR3 is CASSGDQETQYF. CDR3 nucleotides: TGTGCCAGCAGTGGGGACCAAGAGACCCAGTACTTC. J is TRBJ2-5 and V is TRBV6-1; D is unclear. The V gene lost 4 bases and the J gene lost 0 bases, with 3 bases spanning the gap. This CDR3 region has 12 residues. Germline assignment: CDR1 MNHNS and CDR2 SASEGT.

The sample holds one count of this clone. The gene calls are TRBV7-2 and TRBJ2-7; 7 bases align to TRBD1. Trimming cost V 2 bases and J 3 bases; bases outside gene matches: 13. Germline V lookup: CDR1 SGHTA, CDR2 FQGNSA. The CDR3 sequence is 17 residues long. The CDR3 spells CASSLPSYRGRGYEQYF. In DNA, the CDR3 is TGTGCCAGCAGCTTACCGAGTTACAGGGGAAGAGGCTACGAGCAGTACTTC.

V gene TRBV28 combines with J gene TRBJ2-2; D might be TRBD1 or TRBD2, each matching 7 bases. Germline assignment: CDR1 MDHEN and CDR2 SYDVKM. Between the trimmed V and J ends, which lost 5 bases and 7 bases, there was a span of 14 bases. This CDR3 comprises 14 residues. DNA for the CDR3: TGTGCCAGCAGTATAACAGGGGAGGGCGGGGAGCTGTTTTTT. Translating gives CASSITGEGGELFF.

The chain employs TRBV7-9 and TRBJ2-3, with 12 bases that match TRBD2. The V and J ends lost 1 base and 6 bases, in that order; junction bases with no gene match: 11. The germline V gene encodes CDR1 SEHNR and CDR2 FQNEAQ (reference sequence). The CDR3 spans 18 residues. CDR3 bases: TGTGCCAGCAGCTTAGGTGGGACACTAGCGGGAGGAACTGATACGCAGTATTTT. Translation: CASSLGGTLAGGTDTQYF.

The rearrangement joins TRBV28 to TRBJ1-5; tentatively, D is TRBD1 (6 bases). The CDR3 runs 12 residues. CDR1 is MDHEN, CDR2 SYDVKM, per germline. The ends were cut back, 5 bases at V and 9 bases at J, with 11 bases in the middle. CDR3 residues: CASSQGGWPQHF. The CDR3 bases are TGTGCCAGCAGTCAAGGGGGGTGGCCCCAGCATTTT.

The V call is TRBV9, the J call TRBJ2-1; TRBD2 matches at 10 bases. Trimming at V came to 0 bases and at J to 6 bases, leaving 3 bases not matched to a gene. The CDR3 length is 15 residues. Germline V gene lookup returns CDR1 SGDLS and CDR2 YYNGEE. The CDR3 here is CASSVEGTSVNEQFF. The DNA for the CDR3 is TGTGCCAGCAGCGTAGAAGGGACTAGCGTCAATGAGCAGTTCTTC.

V usage is TRBV7-9 and J usage is TRBJ2-1; the D is unclear. CDR1 and CDR2 (germline): SEHNR, FQNEAQ (reference sequence). V lost 4 bases and J lost 4, with 11 bases in between. CDR3 length: 14 amino acids. Here the CDR3 DNA reads TGTGCCAGCAGCTCCCTTACTAAATACAATGAGCAGTTCTTC. Translating gives CASSSLTKYNEQFF.

The chain uses TRBV5-8 and TRBJ2-7; either TRBD1 or TRBD2 may fit D (5 bases each). There are 15 residues in the CDR3. CDR1 is SGHTS and CDR2 is YDEGEE in the germline V gene. The V end lost 2 bases, the J end lost 0 bases, and 12 bases lay between the germline ends. The CDR3 loop is CASSLSGDPSYEQYF. As DNA, the CDR3 is TGTGCCAGCAGCTTATCCGGGGACCCCTCCTACGAGCAGTACTTC.